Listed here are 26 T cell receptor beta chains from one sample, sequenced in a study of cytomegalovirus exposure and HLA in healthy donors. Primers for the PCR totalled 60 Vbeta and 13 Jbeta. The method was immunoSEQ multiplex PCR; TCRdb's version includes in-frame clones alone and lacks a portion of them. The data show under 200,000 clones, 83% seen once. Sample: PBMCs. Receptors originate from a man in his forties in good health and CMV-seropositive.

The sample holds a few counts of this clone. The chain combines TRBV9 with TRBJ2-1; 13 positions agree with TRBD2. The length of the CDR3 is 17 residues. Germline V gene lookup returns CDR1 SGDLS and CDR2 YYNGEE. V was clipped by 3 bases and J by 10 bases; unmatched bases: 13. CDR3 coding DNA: TGTGCCAGCAGCGGGAGGGCCGGGACTAGCGGGGTTGGGGAGCAGTTCTTC. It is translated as CASSGRAGTSGVGEQFF.

In DNA, the CDR3 is TGCGCCAGCAGCCAAGAAGGCCGGGAGGCCTACGAGCAGTACTTC. Encoded protein: CASSQEGREAYEQYF. The V and J genes are TRBV4-3 and TRBJ2-5; 7 nucleotides line up with TRBD2. The tail of the sequence fits TRBJ2-7 better, so the J call may be wrong. Germline V CDR1 and CDR2: LGHNA, YSLEER. The CDR3 is 15 amino acids.

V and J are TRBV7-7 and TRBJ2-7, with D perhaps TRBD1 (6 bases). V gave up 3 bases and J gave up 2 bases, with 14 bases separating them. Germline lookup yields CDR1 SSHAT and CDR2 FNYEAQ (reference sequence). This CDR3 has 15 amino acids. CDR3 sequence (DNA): TGTGCCAGCAGCTTTCTACGCAGGGGTACCTACGAGCAGTACTTC. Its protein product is CASSFLRRGTYEQYF.

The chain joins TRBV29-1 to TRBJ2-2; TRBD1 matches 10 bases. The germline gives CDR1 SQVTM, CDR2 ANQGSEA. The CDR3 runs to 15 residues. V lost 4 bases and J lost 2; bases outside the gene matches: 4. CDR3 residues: CSVVGTGANTGELFF. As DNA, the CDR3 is TGCAGCGTTGTGGGGACAGGGGCCAACACCGGGGAGCTGTTTTTT.

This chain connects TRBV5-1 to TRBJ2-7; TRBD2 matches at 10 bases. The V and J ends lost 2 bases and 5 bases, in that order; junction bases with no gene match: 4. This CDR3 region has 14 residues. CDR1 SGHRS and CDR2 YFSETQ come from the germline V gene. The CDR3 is CASSLAGGWNEQYF. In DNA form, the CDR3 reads TGCGCCAGCAGCTTAGCGGGAGGGTGGAACGAGCAGTACTTC.

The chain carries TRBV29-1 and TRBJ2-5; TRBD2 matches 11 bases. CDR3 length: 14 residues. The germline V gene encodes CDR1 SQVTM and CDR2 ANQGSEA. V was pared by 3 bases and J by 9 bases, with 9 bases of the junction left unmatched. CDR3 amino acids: CSVDSGRVLGAQYF. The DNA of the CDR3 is TGCAGCGTTGATAGCGGGAGGGTCCTGGGGGCCCAGTACTTC.

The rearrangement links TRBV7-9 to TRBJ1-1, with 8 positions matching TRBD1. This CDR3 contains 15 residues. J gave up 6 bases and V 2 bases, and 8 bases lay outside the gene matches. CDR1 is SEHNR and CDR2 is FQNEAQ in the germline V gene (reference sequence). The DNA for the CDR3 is TGTGCCAGCAGCTTAAGGGGATCAGGGGGCCCTGAAGCTTTCTTT. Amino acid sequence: CASSLRGSGGPEAFF.

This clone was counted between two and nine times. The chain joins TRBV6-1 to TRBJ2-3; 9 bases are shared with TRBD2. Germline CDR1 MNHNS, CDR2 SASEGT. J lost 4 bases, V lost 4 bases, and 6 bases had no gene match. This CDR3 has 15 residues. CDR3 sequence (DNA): TGTGCCAGCAGTGTTAGCGGGAGAGGCCCAGATACGCAGTATTTT. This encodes CASSVSGRGPDTQYF.

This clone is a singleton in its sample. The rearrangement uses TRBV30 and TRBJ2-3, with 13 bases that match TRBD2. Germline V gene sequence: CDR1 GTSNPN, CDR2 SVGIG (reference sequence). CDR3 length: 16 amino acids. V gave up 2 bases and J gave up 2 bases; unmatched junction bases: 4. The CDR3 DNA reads TGTGCCTGGAGTATGGGACTAGCGGGAAACACAGATACGCAGTATTTT. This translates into CAWSMGLAGNTDTQYF.

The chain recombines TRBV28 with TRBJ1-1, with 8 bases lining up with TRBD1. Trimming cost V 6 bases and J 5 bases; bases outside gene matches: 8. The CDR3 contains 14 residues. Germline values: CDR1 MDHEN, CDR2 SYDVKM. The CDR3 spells CASSMDRVRTEAFF. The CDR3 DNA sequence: TGTGCCAGCAGCATGGACAGGGTCCGAACTGAAGCTTTCTTT.

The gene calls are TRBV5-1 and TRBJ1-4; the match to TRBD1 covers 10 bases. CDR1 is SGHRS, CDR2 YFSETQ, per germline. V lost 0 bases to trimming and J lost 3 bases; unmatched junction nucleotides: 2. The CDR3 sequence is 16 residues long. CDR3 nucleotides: TGCGCCAGCAGCTTGGCCGGACAGGGGGCTAATGAAAAACTGTTTTTT. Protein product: CASSLAGQGANEKLFF.

For the CDR3, the DNA is TGTGCCAGCAGCTTGTTGCTAGCGGGGGGCACAGATACGCAGTATTTT. Translated: CASSLLLAGGTDTQYF. This chain joins TRBV5-4 and TRBJ2-3; 10 positions agree with TRBD2. This CDR3 spans 16 amino acids. The J segment lost 1 base and the V segment lost 1 base, leaving 3 bases of the junction unmatched. From germline, CDR1 is SGHNT and CDR2 YYREEE (reference sequence).

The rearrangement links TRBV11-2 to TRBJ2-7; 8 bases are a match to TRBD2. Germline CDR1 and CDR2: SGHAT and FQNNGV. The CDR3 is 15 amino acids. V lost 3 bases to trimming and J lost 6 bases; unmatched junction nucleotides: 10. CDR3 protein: CASSFPGAGDREQYF. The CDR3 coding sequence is TGTGCCAGCAGCTTCCCCGGAGCGGGAGATCGCGAGCAGTACTTC.

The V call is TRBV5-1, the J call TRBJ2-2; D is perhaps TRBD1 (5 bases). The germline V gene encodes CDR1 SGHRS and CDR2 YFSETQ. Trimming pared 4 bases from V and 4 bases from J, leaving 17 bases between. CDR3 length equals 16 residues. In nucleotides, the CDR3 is TGCGCCAGCAGCCTCCCCCAGGGTACGGGCACCGGGGAGCTGTTTTTT. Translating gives CASSLPQGTGTGELFF.

CDR3 in amino acids: CASSLLGGLTYNEQFF. CDR3 DNA: TGTGCCAGCAGCTTACTAGGGGGCCTTACATACAATGAGCAGTTCTTC. This chain links TRBV7-6 with TRBJ2-1, with 7 bases matching TRBD1. Germline-derived CDR1 and CDR2 are SGHVS and FNYEAQ. The J segment lost 4 bases and the V segment lost 2 bases, leaving 8 bases of the junction unmatched. There are 16 residues in the CDR3. Looking up the rest from reference TRBV7-6 and TRBJ2-1 gives the full variable domain: GAGVSQSPRYKVTKRGQDVALRCDPISGHVSLYWYRQALGQGPEFLTYFNYEAQQDKSGLPNDRFSAERPEGSISTLTIQRTEQRDSAMYRCASSLLGGLTYNEQFFGPGTRLTVL.

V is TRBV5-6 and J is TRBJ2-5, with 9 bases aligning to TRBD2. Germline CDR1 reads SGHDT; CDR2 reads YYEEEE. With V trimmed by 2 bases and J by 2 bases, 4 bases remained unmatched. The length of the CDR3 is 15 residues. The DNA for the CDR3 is TGTGCCAGCAGCTTTGGGGCGGGAGGGCAAGAGACCCAGTACTTC. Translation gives CASSFGAGGQETQYF.

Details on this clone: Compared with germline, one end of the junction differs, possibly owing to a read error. CDR3 protein: CASSSLVGRAPEETQYF. CDR3 coding DNA: TGTGCTAGCAGCTCCTTGGTCGGGAGGGCTCCCGAAGAGACCCAGTACTTC. V and J are TRBV7-7 and TRBJ2-5, with 8 bases matching TRBD2. Germline V lookup: CDR1 SSHAT, CDR2 FNYEAQ (reference sequence). The CDR3 loop spans 17 amino acids.

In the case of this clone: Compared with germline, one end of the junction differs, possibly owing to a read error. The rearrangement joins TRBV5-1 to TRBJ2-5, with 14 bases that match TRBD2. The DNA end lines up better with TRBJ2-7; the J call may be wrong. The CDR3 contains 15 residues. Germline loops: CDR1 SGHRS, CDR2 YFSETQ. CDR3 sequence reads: CASSLGTSGRSEQYF. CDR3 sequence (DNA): TGCGCCAGCAGTTTGGGGACTAGCGGGAGATCCGAGCAGTACTTC.

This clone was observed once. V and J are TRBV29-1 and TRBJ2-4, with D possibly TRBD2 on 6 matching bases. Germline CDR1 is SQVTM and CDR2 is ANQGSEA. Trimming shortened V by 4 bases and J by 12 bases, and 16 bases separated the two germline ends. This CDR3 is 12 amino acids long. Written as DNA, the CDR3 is TGCAGCGTTGCCGGGGATCGCGGGGATCAGTACTTC. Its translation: CSVAGDRGDQYF.

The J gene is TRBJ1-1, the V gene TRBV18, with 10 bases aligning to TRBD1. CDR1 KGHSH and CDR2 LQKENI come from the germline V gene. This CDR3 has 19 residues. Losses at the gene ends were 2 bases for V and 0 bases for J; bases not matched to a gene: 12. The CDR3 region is CASSPIRPGQGFLNTEAFF. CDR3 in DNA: TGTGCCAGCTCACCAATCCGTCCGGGACAGGGGTTCCTGAACACTGAAGCTTTCTTT.

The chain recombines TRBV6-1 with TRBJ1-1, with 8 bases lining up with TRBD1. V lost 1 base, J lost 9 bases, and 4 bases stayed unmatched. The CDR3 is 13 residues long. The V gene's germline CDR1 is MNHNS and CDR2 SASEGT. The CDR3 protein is CASSEGQGAKAFF. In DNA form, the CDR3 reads TGTGCCAGCAGTGAAGGGCAGGGGGCGAAAGCTTTCTTT.

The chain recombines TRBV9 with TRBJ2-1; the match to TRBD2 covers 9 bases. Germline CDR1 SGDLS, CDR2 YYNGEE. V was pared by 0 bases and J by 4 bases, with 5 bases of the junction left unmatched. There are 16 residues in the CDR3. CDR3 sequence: CASSVDASGTYNEQFF. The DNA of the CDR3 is TGTGCCAGCAGCGTAGACGCTAGCGGGACTTACAATGAGCAGTTCTTC.

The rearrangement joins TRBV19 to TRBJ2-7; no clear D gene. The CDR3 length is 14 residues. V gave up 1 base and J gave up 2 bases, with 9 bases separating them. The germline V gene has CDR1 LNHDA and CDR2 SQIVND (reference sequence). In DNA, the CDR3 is TGTGCCAGTAGTATAGGAGGTTACGCCTACGAGCAGTACTTC. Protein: CASSIGGYAYEQYF.

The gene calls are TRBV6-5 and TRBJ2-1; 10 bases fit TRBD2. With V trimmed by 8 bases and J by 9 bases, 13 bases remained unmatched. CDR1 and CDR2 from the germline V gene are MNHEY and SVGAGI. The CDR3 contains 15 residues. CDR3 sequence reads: CASDQSASGRGEQFF. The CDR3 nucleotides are TGTGCCAGCGACCAATCGGCTAGCGGGAGAGGTGAGCAGTTCTTC.

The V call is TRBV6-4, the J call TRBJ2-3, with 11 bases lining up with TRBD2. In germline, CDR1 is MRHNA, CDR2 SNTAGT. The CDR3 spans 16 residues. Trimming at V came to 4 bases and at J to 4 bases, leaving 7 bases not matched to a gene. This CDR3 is CASSALAGGGSDTQYF. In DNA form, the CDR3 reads TGTGCCAGCAGTGCTCTAGCGGGAGGAGGCTCAGATACGCAGTATTTT.

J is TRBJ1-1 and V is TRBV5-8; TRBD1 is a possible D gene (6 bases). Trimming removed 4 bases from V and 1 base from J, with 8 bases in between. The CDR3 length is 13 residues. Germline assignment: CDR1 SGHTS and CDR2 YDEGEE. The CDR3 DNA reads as TGTGCCAGCAGCCCGACAGGGAACACTGAAGCTTTCTTT. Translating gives CASSPTGNTEAFF.